Sequencing of this T cell receptor (beta chain) was carried out in a study of CD8 T cell repertoires and HIV-1 epitope variants. Study-level findings and limits: The TAALDMSHF plasma variant had no responses, unlike KF9 (about five clonotypes) and HW9 (one).

As to this clone: Its antigen is currently unknown.

Assay: immunoSEQ multiplex PCR; the TCRdb copy retains only in-frame clones and omits some. Among 5,500 or so clones, around 69% were seen once, and the ten largest hold around 42%. Sequencing used cultured CD8+ T cells derived from PBMCs. This clonotype was obtained from a male donor with HIV.

This chain's CDR3 is CASSLDGASEQFF. CDR3 coding DNA: TGTGCCAGCAGCTTAGACGGTGCCAGTGAGCAGTTCTTC. The chain is built from TRBV7-4 and TRBJ2-1; no reliable D call. V was trimmed by 1 base and J by 9 bases, leaving 10 bases between them. The CDR3 is 13 amino acids. The germline CDR1 and CDR2 sequences are SGHVT and SQSDAQ. Together with reference TRBV7-4 and TRBJ2-1, the CDR3 gives the full variable domain: GAGVSQSPRYKVAKRGRDVALRCDSISGHVTLYWYRQTLGQGSEVLTYSQSDAQRDKSGRPSGRFSAERPERSVSTLKIQRTEQGDSAVYLCASSLDGASEQFFGPGTRLTVL.